This T cell receptor beta chain is from a study of early T cells in non-severe SARS-CoV-2 infection. About the study: Sequencing of unsorted whole blood was done on bulk RNA, leaving chains unpaired.

V gave up 3 bases and J gave up 0 bases, with 9 bases separating them. Germline assignment: CDR1 SGHRS and CDR2 YFSETQ. The CDR3 loop spans 14 amino acids. Individual cDNA molecules received unique molecular identifiers. TCRdb re-called the 5' RACE reads through MiXCR, storing one row per CDR3 protein. The sample lists 50,000 to 60,000 distinct CDR3 sequences; around a tenth were seen once. This receptor was obtained from an adult who was a healthcare worker with PCR-confirmed SARS-CoV-2 infection or an uninfected control (not recorded which). The V and J genes are TRBV5-1 and TRBJ1-2, with a possible D match to TRBD1 (5 bases). What was sequenced was whole blood. CDR3 sequence (DNA): TGCGCCAGCAGCTCAGGGATGACTAACTATGGCTACACCTTC. Its protein product is CASSSGMTNYGYTF.